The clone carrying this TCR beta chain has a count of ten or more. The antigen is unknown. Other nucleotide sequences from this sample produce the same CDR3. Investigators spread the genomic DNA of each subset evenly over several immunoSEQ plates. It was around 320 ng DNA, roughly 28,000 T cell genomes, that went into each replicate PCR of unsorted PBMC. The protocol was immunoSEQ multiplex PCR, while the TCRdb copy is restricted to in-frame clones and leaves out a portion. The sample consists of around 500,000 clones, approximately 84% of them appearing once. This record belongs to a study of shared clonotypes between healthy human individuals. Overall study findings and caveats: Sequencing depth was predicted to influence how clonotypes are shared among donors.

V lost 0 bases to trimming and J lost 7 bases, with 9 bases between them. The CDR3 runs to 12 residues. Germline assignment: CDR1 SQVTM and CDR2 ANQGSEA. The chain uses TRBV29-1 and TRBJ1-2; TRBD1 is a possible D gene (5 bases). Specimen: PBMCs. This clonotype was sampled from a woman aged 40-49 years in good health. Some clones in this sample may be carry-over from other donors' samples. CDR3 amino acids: CSVEDQGVGYTF. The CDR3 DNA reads TGCAGCGTTGAAGATCAAGGGGTTGGCTACACCTTC.